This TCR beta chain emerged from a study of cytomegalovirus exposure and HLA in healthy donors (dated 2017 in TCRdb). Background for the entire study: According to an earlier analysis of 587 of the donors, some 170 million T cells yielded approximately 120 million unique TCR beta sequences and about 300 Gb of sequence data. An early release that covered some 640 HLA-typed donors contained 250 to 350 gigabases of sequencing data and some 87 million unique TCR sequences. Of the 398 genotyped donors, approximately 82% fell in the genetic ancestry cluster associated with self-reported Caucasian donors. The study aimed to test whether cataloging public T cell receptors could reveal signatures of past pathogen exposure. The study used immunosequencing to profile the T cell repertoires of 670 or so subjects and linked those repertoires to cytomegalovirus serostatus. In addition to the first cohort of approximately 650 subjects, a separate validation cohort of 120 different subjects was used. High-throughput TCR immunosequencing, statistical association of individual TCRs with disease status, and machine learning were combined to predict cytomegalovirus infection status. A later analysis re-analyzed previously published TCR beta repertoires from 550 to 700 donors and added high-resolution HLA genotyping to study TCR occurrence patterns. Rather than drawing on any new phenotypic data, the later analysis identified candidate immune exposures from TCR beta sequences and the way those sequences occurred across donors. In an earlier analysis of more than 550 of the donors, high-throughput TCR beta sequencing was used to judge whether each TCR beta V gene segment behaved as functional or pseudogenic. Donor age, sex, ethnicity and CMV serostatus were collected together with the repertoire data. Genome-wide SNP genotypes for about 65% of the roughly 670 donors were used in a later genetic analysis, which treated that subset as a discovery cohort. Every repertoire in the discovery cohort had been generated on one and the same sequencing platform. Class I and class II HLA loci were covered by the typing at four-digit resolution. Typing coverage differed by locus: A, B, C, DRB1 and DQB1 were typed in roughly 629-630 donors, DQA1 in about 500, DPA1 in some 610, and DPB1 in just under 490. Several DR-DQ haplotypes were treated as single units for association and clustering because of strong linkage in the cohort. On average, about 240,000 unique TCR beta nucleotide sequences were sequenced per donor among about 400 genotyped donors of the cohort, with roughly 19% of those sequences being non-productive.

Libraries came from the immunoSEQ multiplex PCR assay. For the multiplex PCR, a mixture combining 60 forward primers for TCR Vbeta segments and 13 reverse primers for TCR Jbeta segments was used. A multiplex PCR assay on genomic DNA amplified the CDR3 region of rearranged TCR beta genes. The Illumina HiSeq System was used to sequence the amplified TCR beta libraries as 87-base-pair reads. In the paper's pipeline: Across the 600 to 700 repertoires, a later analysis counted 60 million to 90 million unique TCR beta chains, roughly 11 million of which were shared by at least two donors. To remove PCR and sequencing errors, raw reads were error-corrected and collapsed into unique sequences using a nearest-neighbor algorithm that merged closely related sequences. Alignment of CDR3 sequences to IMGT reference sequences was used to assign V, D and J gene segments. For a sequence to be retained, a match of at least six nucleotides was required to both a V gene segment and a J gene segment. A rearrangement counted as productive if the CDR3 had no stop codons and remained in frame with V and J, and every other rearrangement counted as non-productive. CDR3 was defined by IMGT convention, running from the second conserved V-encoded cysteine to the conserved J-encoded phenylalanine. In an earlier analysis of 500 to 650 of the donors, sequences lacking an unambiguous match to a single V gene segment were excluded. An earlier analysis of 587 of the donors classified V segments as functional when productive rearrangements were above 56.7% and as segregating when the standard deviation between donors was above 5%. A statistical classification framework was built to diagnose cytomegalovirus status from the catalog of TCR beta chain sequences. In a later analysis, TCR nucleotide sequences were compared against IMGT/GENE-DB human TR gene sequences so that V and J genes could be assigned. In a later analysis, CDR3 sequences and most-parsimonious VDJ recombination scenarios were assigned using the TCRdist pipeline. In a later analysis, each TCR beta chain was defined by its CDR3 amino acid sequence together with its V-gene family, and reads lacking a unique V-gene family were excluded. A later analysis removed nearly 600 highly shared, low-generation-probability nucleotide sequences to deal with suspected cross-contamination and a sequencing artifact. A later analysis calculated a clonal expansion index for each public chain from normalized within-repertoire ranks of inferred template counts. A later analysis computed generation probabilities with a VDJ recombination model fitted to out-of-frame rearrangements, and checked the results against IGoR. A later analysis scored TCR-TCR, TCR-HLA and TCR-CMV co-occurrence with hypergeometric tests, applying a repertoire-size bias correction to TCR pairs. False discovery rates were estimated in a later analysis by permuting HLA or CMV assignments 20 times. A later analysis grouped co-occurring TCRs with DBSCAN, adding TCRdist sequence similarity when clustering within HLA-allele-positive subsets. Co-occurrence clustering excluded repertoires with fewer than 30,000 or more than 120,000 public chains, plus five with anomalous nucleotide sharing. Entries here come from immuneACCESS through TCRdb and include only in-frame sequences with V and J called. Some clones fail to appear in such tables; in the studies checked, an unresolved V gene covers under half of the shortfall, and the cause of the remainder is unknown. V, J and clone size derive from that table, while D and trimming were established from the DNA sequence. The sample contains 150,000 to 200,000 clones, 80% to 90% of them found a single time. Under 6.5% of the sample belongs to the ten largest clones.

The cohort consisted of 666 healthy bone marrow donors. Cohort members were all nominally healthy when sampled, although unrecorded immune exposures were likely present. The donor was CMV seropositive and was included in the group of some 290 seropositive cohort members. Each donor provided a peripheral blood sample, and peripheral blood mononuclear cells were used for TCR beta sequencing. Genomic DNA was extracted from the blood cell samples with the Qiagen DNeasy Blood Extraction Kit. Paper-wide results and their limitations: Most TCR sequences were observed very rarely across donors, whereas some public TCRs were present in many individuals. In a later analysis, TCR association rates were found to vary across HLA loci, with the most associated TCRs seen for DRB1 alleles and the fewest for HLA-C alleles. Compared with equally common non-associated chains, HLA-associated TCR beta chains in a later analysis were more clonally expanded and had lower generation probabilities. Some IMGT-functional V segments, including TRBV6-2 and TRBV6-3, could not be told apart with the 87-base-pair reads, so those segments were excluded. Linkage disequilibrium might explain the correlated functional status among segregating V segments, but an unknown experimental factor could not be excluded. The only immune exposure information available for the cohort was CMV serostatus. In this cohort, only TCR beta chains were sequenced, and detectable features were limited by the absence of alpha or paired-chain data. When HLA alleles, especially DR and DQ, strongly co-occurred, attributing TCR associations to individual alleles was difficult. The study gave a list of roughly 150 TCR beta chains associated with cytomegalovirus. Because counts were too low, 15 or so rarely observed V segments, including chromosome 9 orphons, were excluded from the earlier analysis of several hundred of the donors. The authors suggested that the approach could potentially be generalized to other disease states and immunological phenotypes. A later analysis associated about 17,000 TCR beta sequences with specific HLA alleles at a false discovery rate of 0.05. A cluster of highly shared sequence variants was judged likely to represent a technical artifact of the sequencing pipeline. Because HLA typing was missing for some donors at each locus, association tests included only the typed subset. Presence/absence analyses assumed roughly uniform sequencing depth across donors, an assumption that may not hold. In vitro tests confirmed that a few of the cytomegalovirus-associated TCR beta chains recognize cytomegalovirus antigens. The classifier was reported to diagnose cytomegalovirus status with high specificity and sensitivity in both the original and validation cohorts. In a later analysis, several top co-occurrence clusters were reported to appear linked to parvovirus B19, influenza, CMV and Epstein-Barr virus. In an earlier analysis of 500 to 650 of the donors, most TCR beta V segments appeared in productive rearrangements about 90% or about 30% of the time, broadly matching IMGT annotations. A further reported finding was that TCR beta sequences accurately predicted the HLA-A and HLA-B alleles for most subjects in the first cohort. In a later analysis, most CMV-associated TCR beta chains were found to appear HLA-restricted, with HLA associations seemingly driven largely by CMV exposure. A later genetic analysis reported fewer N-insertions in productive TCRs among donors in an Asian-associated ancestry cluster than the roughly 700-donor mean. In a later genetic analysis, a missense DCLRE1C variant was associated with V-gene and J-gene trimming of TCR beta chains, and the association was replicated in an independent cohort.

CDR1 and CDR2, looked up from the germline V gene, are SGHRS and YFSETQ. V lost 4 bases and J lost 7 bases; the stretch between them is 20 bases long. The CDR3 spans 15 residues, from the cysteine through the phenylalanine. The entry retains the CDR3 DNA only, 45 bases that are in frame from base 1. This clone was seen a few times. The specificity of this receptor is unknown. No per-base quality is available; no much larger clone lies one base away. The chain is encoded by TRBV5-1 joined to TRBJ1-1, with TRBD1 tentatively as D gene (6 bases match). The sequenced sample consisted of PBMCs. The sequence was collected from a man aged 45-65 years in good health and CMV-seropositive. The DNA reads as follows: TGCGCCAGCAGCACCACCACAGGGAAGAAGGGTGAAGCTTTCTTT. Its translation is CASSTTTGKKGEAFF.